This T cell receptor beta chain came from a study of cytomegalovirus exposure and HLA in healthy donors. Regarding the study as a whole: The authors later found most CMV-associated TCR beta chains appeared HLA-restricted. As a later analysis showed, a missense DCLRE1C variant was linked to trimming of TCR beta V- and J-genes.

The PCR used 60 Vbeta and 13 Jbeta primers. Profiling relied on immunoSEQ multiplex PCR, and the TCRdb table lists in-frame clones only, not all of them. The ten most abundant clones cover around 1.2% of a sample with 150,000 to 200,000 clones. For this clone: Its antigen is not identified.

This receptor was obtained from a woman in her fifties or sixties in good health and CMV-seronegative. Sequencing used PBMCs.

Here the CDR3 DNA reads TGTGCCACCATAGCGGGAGGGCCTTCCTACGAGCAGTACTTC. This sequence encodes CATIAGGPSYEQYF. The rearrangement uses TRBV28 and TRBJ2-7, with 11 nucleotides matching TRBD2. The CDR3 consists of 14 residues. CDR1 and CDR2 from the germline V gene are MDHEN and SYDVKM. V lost 10 bases, J lost 1 base, and 6 bases stayed unmatched.